This record covers a single TCR beta chain. Its antigen remains unidentified. Per-nucleotide qualities are absent, and no much larger clonotype sits a single base away. In the ophthalmopathy patients, disease was moderately to severely active, with a Clinical Activity Score of 3 or more, a NOSPECS grade of 4 or more, and a duration of less than 3 months. Exclusion was applied to patients with uncontrolled infections, other autoimmune diseases, pregnancy or lactation. Diagnoses were based on clinical symptoms, serum thyroxine and TRAb, thyroid ultrasound and orbital computed tomography. PBMCs were separated from about 10 ml of fresh peripheral blood using Ficoll-Paque density gradient centrifugation. Total RNA was extracted using Trizol reagent, and RNA quality was assessed on an Agilent 2100 Bioanalyzer. TCR beta CDR3 regions were amplified from RNA transcripts. For the first round of RT-PCR on the TCR CDR3, the HTBI primer set was used together with the Qiagen OneStep RT-PCR kit. Libraries were constructed in a second round of multiplex PCR, after which size selection and purification were performed. Sequencing of the libraries was done on an Illumina HiSeq2000 using paired-end 100 bp reads. The original pipeline was this. SOAPnuke was used to process the raw data, with reads discarded if the reads contained adapters or uncalled bases, had a mean Phred below 15, or lacked an exact constant-primer or identifier match. High-quality paired reads were merged with COPE v1.2.5, and unique nucleotide sequences were defined as clonotypes. MiTCR v1.1 was used to align the clonotypes against IMGT TRBV, TRBD and TRBJ reference segments. The analysis was restricted to V-J combinations with a frequency above 0.0001, which together covered roughly 99% of the repertoires. A TCS score was defined as the ratio of F50 (clonal expansion) to E x V (chaos), with BLOSUM62-based TCRdist applied between CDR3 peptides within each V-J. Welch's t-statistics and random forest reduced just over 500 V-J features to 10 to 15, which were used in a naive Bayes classifier (R e1071). TCRdb passed the public sequencing reads through fastp at Q25 and MiXCR, retaining productive beta sequences. CDR3 protein sequences are deduplicated, and each keeps its most common genes and DNA. The V and J calls were not made by the authors but by TCRdb's processing. This sample comprises about 640,000 distinct CDR3 sequences, less than 25% of them detected only once. Of the sample, under 35% is held by the ten largest clones.

This entry comes from a study of T cells in Graves' hyperthyroidism and ophthalmopathy (dated by TCRdb to about 2019). As for the study more broadly: Peripheral blood was collected at initial diagnosis, before any treatment. To identify distinguishing TCR V-J signatures, a discovery cohort of around 98 patients was used, comprising some 43 with Graves' ophthalmopathy and roughly 60 with stable Graves' hyperthyroidism. Prospective prediction of ophthalmopathy was tested in an independent validation cohort of approximately 19 hyperthyroidism patients and 17 patients who later progressed to ophthalmopathy. The 80 to 100 discovery patients were randomly divided into training and test sets at a 7:3 ratio. The study also compared thyroid tissue and blood T-cell repertoires from about 6 Graves' hyperthyroidism patients. After blood sampling, hyperthyroidism patients were treated with methimazole at a starting dose of 30 mg daily, and ophthalmopathy patients were treated with high-dose intravenous methylprednisolone. TCR Vbeta CDR3 sequencing of some 140 peripheral blood samples (approximately 44 ophthalmopathy, 75 hyperthyroidism and around 17 progressor patients) is reported in the paper.

From a lookup of the germline V gene (reference sequence), CDR1 and CDR2 are LGHDT and YNNKEL. The cysteine opens and the phenylalanine closes a CDR3 of 16 amino acids. Solely the CDR3 DNA is kept, with 48 bases framed from the first base. The V end gives up 2 bases and the J end 3 bases, leaving 5 bases in the junction not matched to a gene. Overall study outcomes, separate from this receptor: During validation, the model predicted progression to ophthalmopathy a median of roughly 7.1 months ahead of onset, with approximately 70% sensitivity and 72% to 80% specificity. Sample size was not statistically predetermined, and investigators were not blinded to group allocation. In cross-validation, a model built on a 13 V-J signature told ophthalmopathy apart from stable hyperthyroidism with under 90% sensitivity and approximately 84% specificity, and in testing the same model reached 80%/75%. Most expanded thyroid clonotypes (frequency above 0.001) were also found in blood, which suggests that blood repertoires may mirror thyroid immune responses.

The rearranged segments are TRBV3-1 and TRBJ2-3; 10 of the junction bases match TRBD2. The sequence derives from a man aged 25 to 45 with Graves' ophthalmopathy. Sample: blood. The DNA sequence is TGTGCCAGCAGCCAACTAGCGGGAGAGGTTACAGATACGCAGTATTTT. Its protein is CASSQLAGEVTDTQYF.